The 14 T cell receptor beta chains below were found in one sample sequenced in a study of T cells expressing NK-cell markers. TCRdb reworked the 5' RACE reads into one entry per CDR3 protein, no DNA. This repertoire includes about 160,000 distinct CDR3 sequences. The sample consisted of blood T cells: a sorted CD56 or NKG2C T cell subset, CD4+ or CD8+ T cells, or bulk PBMC T cells (not recorded which). The receptors were gathered from a man aged 18-69 years in good health.

The CDR3 loop reads CASSMGQIYGYTF. The gene calls are TRBV7-9 and TRBJ1-2; the D gene TCRdb calls, TRBD1, cannot be checked with no DNA. This CDR3 contains 13 residues. From germline, CDR1 is SEHNR and CDR2 FQNEAQ (reference sequence).

V and J are TRBV2 and TRBJ1-5; TCRdb gives TRBD1 as the D gene, but with no DNA this cannot be confirmed. Germline V lookup: CDR1 SNHLY, CDR2 FYNNEI. The CDR3 is 15 residues long. CDR3 sequence: CASSETWQGDQPQHF.

The chain employs TRBV7-9 and TRBJ2-7; the TCRdb call, TRBD1, lacks DNA for checking. Germline V lookup: CDR1 SEHNR, CDR2 FQNEAQ (reference sequence). The CDR3 consists of 15 residues. CDR3 sequence: CASSPGTANSYEQYF. Using reference TRBV7-9 and TRBJ2-7 for the parts outside the CDR3, the full variable domain is DTGVSQNPRHKITKRGQNVTFRCDPISEHNRLYWYRQTLGQGPEFLTYFQNEAQLEKSRLLSDRFSAERPKGSFSTLEIQRTEQGDSAMYLCASSPGTANSYEQYFGPGTRLTVT.

The rearrangement links TRBV7-8 to TRBJ2-5. Germline CDR1 reads SGHVS; CDR2 reads FQNEAQ. The CDR3 runs 13 residues. The CDR3 is CASSFEVKGTQYF.

The CDR3 sequence: CASSRDSRDLPQHF. The gene calls are TRBV6-1 and TRBJ1-5. The CDR3 contains 14 residues. CDR1 is MNHNS and CDR2 is SASEGT in the germline V gene.

The V call is TRBV11-3, the J call TRBJ2-3; TCRdb returns TRBD1, unconfirmable since there is no DNA. Germline V gene lookup returns CDR1 SGHNT and CDR2 YENEEA. CDR3 length: 17 amino acids. The CDR3 spells CASSSDKSGGGTDTQYF.

The chain joins TRBV2 to TRBJ2-5; the TCRdb call, TRBD2, lacks DNA for checking. This CDR3 comprises 16 residues. Germline values: CDR1 SNHLY, CDR2 FYNNEI. This CDR3 reads CASSEWLAGEQETQYF.

V is TRBV6-5 and J is TRBJ2-1; TCRdb's D gene call, TRBD1, goes unchecked for lack of DNA. Looked up from germline, CDR1 is MNHEY and CDR2 is SVGAGI. The CDR3 covers 14 residues. CDR3 sequence reads: CASSYLGGYAEQFF.

This sequence joins TRBV7-6 and TRBJ2-3; TCRdb calls TRBD2, which cannot be checked without DNA. The germline V gene has CDR1 SGHVS and CDR2 FNYEAQ. The CDR3 length is 16 residues. The CDR3 protein is CASSSGLAGDTDTQYF.

This sequence joins TRBV4-1 and TRBJ1-5. The CDR3 covers 16 residues. Germline V CDR1 and CDR2: MGHRA, YSYEKL. The CDR3: CASSQDIEDSNQPQHF.

The gene calls are TRBV14 and TRBJ2-3; TCRdb's D call of TRBD2 is untestable without DNA. This CDR3 region has 15 residues. From germline, CDR1 is SGHDN and CDR2 FVKESK. The CDR3 spells CASSQEGGGTDTQYF.

This chain uses TRBV29-1 with TRBJ2-6; TCRdb reports TRBD2, a call that lacks DNA to check it against. The germline V gene encodes CDR1 SQVTM and CDR2 ANQGSEA. The CDR3 covers 18 residues. The CDR3 loop is CSVGPLGETSSGANVLTF.

The J gene is TRBJ1-2, the V gene TRBV28; TCRdb reports TRBD1, a call that lacks DNA to check it against. Germline lookup yields CDR1 MDHEN and CDR2 SYDVKM. CDR3 length equals 15 residues. The CDR3 loop is CASSFLGQANYGYTF.

The chain recombines TRBV6-1 with TRBJ2-7; TCRdb indicates TRBD2, and absent DNA this call remains unverified. The length of the CDR3 is 15 residues. Germline CDR1 MNHNS, CDR2 SASEGT. The CDR3 sequence is CASSTLAGGGYEQYF.